This TCR beta chain was recorded in a study of T cell responses to AZD1222 COVID-19 vaccine. General observations from the study: Donors were largely white British and mainly female; clonal diversity was possibly underestimated.

TCRdb's table, derived via immunoSEQ multiplex PCR, lists solely in-frame clones and lacks some. The sample holds tens of thousands of clones, nearly 90% seen once. Germline assignment: CDR1 SEHNR and CDR2 FQNEAQ (reference sequence). This CDR3 comprises 16 residues. Unmatched junction bases numbered 6, after V lost 6 bases and J lost 3 bases. Turning to this clone: Its antigen remains unidentified.

The V and J genes are TRBV7-9 and TRBJ2-3; 13 nucleotides agree with TRBD2. The material was peripheral blood, obtained on day 0 of AZD1222 vaccination. This receptor was taken from an adult in good health. The CDR3 here is CASRSMGLAGTDTQYF. CDR3 DNA sequence: TGTGCCAGCAGATCTATGGGACTAGCGGGGACAGATACGCAGTATTTT.